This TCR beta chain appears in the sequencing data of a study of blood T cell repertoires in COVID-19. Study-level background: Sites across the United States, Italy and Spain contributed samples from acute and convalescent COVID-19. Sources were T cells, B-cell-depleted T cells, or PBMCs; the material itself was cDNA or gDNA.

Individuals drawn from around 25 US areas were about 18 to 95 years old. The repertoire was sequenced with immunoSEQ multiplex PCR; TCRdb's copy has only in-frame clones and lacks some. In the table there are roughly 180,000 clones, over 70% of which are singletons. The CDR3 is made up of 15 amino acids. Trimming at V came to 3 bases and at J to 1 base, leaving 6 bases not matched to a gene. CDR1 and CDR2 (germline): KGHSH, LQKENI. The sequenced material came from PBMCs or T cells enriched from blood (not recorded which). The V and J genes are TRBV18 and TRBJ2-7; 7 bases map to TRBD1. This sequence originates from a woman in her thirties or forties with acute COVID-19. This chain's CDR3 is CASSPSRGLSYEQYF. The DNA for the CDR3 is TGTGCCAGCTCACCGTCAAGGGGGCTTTCCTACGAGCAGTACTTC.